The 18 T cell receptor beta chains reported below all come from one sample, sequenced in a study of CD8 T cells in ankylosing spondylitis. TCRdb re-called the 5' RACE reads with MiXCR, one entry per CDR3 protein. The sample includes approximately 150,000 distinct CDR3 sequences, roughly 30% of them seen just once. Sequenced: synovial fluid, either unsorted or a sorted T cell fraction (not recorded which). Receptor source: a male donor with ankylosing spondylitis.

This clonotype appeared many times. CDR3 DNA sequence: TGTGCCAGCAGCCTAAGAAAACAAGGCCGCTATGGCTACACCTTC. This encodes CASSLRKQGRYGYTF. The rearrangement joins TRBV7-9 to TRBJ1-2; D gene ambiguous. V gave up 5 bases and J gave up 4 bases, with 17 bases separating them. The CDR3 extends over 15 amino acids. Germline V gene data show CDR1 as SEHNR and CDR2 as FQNEAQ (reference sequence).

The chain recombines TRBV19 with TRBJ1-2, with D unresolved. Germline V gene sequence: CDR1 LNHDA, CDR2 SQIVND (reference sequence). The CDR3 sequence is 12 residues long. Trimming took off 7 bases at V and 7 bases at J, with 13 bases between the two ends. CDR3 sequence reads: CASIPRNGGYTF. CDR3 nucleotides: TGTGCCAGTATACCACGAAACGGTGGCTACACCTTC.

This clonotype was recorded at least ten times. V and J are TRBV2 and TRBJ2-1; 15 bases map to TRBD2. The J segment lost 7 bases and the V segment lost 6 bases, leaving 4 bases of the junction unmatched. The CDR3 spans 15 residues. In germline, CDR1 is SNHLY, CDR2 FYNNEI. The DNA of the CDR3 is TGTGCCAGCAGACGGACTAGCGGGGGGGTTAATGAGCAGTTCTTC. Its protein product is CASRRTSGGVNEQFF.

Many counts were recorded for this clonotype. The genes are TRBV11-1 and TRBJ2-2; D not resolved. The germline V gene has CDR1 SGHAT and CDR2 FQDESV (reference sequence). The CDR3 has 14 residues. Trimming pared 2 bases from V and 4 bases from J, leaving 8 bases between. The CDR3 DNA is TGTGCCAGCAGCTTACAACCCAGCACCGGGGAGCTGTTTTTT. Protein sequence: CASSLQPSTGELFF.

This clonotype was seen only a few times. CDR3 coding DNA: TGTGCCAGCAGCCCCGACAGGGGGATTATCTACGAGCAGTACTTC. Protein: CASSPDRGIIYEQYF. This chain connects TRBV28 to TRBJ2-7; TRBD1 aligns across 9 bases. With 6 bases clipped from V and 3 bases from J, the junction kept 9 bases outside the gene matches. The CDR3 covers 15 residues. CDR1 and CDR2 (germline): MDHEN, SYDVKM.

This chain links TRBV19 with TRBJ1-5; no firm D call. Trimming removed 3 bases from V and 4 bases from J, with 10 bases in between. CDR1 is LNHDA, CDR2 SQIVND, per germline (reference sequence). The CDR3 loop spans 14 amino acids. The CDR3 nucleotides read TGTGCCAGTAGTATTGAGCGGTGGAATCAGCCCCAGCATTTT. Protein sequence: CASSIERWNQPQHF.

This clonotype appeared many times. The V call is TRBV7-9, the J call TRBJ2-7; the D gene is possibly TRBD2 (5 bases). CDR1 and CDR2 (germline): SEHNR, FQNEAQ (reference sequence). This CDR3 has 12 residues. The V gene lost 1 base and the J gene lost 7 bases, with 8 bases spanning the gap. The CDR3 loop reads CASSLDWREQYF. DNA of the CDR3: TGTGCCAGCAGCTTAGATTGGAGGGAGCAGTACTTC.

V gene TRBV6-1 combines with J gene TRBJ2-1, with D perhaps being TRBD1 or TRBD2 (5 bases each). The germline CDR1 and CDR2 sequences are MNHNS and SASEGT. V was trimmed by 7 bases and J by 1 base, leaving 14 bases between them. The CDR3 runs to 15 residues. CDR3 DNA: TGTGCCAGCACGCCCGGGACGTCTTCCTACAATGAGCAGTTCTTC. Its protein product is CASTPGTSSYNEQFF.

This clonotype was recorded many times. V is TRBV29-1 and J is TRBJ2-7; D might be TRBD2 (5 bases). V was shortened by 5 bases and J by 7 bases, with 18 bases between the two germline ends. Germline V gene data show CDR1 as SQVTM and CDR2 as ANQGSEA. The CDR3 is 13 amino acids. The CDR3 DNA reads TGCAGCGTTTACCACCCTTTGAGGACTGAGCAGTACTTC. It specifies CSVYHPLRTEQYF.

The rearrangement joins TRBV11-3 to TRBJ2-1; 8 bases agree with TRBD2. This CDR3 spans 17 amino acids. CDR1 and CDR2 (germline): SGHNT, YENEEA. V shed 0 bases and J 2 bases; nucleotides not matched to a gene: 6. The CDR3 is CASSLDGLALPYNEQFF. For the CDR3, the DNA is TGTGCCAGCAGCTTAGATGGACTAGCTCTTCCCTACAATGAGCAGTTCTTC.

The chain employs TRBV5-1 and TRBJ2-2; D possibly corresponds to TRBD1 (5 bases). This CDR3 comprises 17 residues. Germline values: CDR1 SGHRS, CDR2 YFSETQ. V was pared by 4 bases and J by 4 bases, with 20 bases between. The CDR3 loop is CASSVTGVGLSTGELFF. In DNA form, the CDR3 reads TGCGCCAGCAGCGTTACAGGAGTTGGATTGAGCACCGGGGAGCTGTTTTTT.

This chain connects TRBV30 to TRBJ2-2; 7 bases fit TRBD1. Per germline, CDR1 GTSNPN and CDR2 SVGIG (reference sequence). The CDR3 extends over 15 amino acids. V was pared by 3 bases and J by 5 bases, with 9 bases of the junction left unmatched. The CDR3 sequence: CAWRPPGRGTGELFF. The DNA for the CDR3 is TGTGCCTGGAGGCCCCCTGGCAGGGGGACCGGGGAGCTGTTTTTT.

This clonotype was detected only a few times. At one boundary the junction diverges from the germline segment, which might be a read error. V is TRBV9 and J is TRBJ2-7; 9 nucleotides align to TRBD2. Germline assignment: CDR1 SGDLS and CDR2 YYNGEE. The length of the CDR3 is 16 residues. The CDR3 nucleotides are TGTGCCAGCAGCGTAGGGGGAGGATTAGCGGGAGCGGGTTTGCACTTC. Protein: CASSVGGGLAGAGLHF. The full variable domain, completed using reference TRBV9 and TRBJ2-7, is DSGVTQTPKHLITATGQRVTLRCSPRSGDLSVYWYQQSLDQGLQFLIQYYNGEERAKGNILERFSAQQFPDLHSELNLSSLELGDSALYFCASSVGGGLAGAGLHFGPGTRLTVT.

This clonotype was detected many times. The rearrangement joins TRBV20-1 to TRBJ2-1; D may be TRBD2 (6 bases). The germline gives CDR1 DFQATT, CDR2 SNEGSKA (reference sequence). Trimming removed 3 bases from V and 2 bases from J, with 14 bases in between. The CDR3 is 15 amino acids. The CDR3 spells CSASLQRVPYNEQFF. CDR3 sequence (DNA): TGCAGTGCTAGCCTCCAGCGGGTCCCCTACAATGAGCAGTTCTTC.

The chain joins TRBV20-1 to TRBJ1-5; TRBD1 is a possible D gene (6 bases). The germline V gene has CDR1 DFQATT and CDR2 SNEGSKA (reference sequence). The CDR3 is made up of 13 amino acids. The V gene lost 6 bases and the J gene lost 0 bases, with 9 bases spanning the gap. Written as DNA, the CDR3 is TGCAGTGCGTGGACAGATAGCAATCAGCCCCAGCATTTT. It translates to CSAWTDSNQPQHF.

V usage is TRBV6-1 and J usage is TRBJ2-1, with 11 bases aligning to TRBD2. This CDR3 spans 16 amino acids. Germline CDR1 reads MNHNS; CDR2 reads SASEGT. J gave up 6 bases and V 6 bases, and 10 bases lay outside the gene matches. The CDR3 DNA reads TGTGCCAGCAGCCCTGGGACTAGCGGTACTTTCAATGAGCAGTTCTTC. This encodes CASSPGTSGTFNEQFF.

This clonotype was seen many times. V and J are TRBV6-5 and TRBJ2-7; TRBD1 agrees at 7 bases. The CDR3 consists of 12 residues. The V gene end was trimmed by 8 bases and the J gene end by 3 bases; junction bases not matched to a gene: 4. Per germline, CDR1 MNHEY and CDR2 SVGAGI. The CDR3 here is CASQGESYEQYF. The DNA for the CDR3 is TGTGCCAGCCAGGGGGAGAGCTACGAGCAGTACTTC.

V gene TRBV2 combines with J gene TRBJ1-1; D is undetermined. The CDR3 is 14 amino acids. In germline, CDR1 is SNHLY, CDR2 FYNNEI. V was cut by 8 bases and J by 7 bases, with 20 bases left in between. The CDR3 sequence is CASRPAGPSSEAFF. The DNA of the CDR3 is TGTGCCAGCCGTCCGGCAGGTCCTTCTAGTGAAGCTTTCTTT.